The sample holds a few counts of the clone carrying this T cell receptor (beta chain). Measured with immunoSEQ multiplex PCR; TCRdb has only the in-frame clones, and not every one. The table records 35,000 to 50,000 clones, roughly 68% of them present only once. The CDR3 is made up of 16 amino acids. The germline V gene encodes CDR1 LNHNV and CDR2 YYDKDF (reference sequence). V was clipped by 2 bases and J by 6 bases; unmatched bases: 11. This sample is drawn from a study of blood T cell repertoires in COVID-19. The receptor comes from a man aged 80 or over with acute or convalescent COVID-19. The sample taken for sequencing was peripheral blood. This chain connects TRBV15 to TRBJ2-3, with 7 bases matching TRBD2. The CDR3 region is CATSRRLAVERDTQYF. The CDR3, as DNA: TGTGCCACCAGCAGACGACTAGCAGTCGAGAGGGATACGCAGTATTTT.